These T cell receptor beta chains were read from a single sample in a study of blood T cells in healthy people across ages. Via MiXCR, TCRdb re-called the 5' RACE reads, giving one row per CDR3 protein. The sample holds about 810,000 distinct CDR3 sequences, around 36% seen once. The sequencing input was blood. All receptors derive from a man younger than 35 in good health. CDR3s include the opening cysteine and the closing phenylalanine or tryptophan.

>TRBJ1-2|15|TRBV20-1
CSAPDGAGGVYGYTF
>TRBJ2-7|17|TRBV13
CASSQNEGLGIWNEQYF
>TRBJ2-1|14|TRBV10-3
CAIAFGPVNSEQFF
>TRBJ2-1|14|TRBV7-2
CASSLGGLWNEQFF
>TRBJ1-4|13|TRBV20-1
CSARVTLSEKLFF
>TRBJ1-1|14|TRBV4-3
CASSQGTADTEAFF
>TRBJ2-7|14|TRBV28
CASDSDRGGYEQYF
>TRBJ1-1|14|TRBV20-1
CSARDGPKNTEAFF
>TRBJ2-1|16|TRBV3-1
CASSQKRTSGYNEQFF
>TRBJ2-5|15|TRBV12-5
CASGLVAGGVETQYF
>TRBJ1-1|14|TRBV10-3
CAIRESVENTEAFF
>TRBJ2-2|16|TRBV18
CASSRPAGQNTGELFF
>TRBJ2-1|16|TRBV12-3/TRBV12-4
CASSSTPGQGINEQFF
>TRBJ2-3|14|TRBV5-1
CASSVRPQTDTRYF
>TRBJ1-1|14|TRBV7-3
CASSEGGKGAEAFF
>TRBJ2-3|14|TRBV14
CASSQAGGEDTQYF
>TRBJ1-2|15|TRBV4-1
CASSQAEMLNYGYTF
>TRBJ1-1|14|TRBV12-3/TRBV12-4
CASSQSSGNTEAFF
>TRBJ1-1|11|TRBV12-3/TRBV12-4
CASISTVQAFF
>TRBJ2-7|14|TRBV18
CASSPPNLGDEQYF
>-|15|TRBV10-3
CAISDLSSSYNEQYF
>TRBJ2-1|14|TRBV29-1
CSVAGTGSYNEQFF
>TRBJ2-5|15|TRBV4-3
CASSQDTTHQETQYF
>TRBJ2-7|13|TRBV7-2
CACSLPSNYEQYF
>TRBJ2-3|15|TRBV20-1
CSATTKGGGADTQYF
>TRBJ2-7|17|TRBV2
CASSDRTSGSLIREQYF
>TRBJ2-6|17|TRBV7-2
CASSSRDISSGANVLTF
>TRBJ1-2|19|TRBV20-1
CSARTPRRAGPGLGYGYTF
>TRBJ2-2|15|TRBV6-5
CASSLGRRGTGELFF
>TRBJ1-6|15|TRBV5-1
CASSPYSSSNSLLHF
>TRBJ2-6|14|TRBV20-1
CSARSGTGANVLTF
>TRBJ1-5|12|TRBV29-1
CSIRQGDQPQHF
>TRBJ1-2|14|TRBV5-1
CASSLSPRSRGYTF
>TRBJ2-3|16|TRBV10-3
CAISGGPGLAADTQYF
>TRBJ2-3|16|TRBV7-2
CASSLNSAISTDTQYF
>TRBJ2-7|15|TRBV4-2
CASSQVRDGIYEQYF
>TRBJ1-1|14|TRBV6-1
CASSPLRGGTEAFF
>TRBJ1-6|15|TRBV9
CASGAESSYNSPLHF
>TRBJ1-4|15|TRBV3-1
CASSQAPGGEEKLFF
>TRBJ2-1|16|TRBV6-2/TRBV6-3
CASSLASASSYNEQFF
>TRBJ2-7|15|TRBV7-2
CASSVGGPYSYEQYF
>TRBJ2-5|14|TRBV5-1
CASRLQGSQETQYF
>TRBJ2-7|15|TRBV15
CATSRMGDSSYEQYF
>TRBJ1-1|15|TRBV12-3/TRBV12-4
CASSPRGWAGGEAFF
>TRBJ2-5|12|TRBV12-3/TRBV12-4
CASSPKPNEQYF
>TRBJ2-7|16|TRBV11-2
CASRVEGLKGGIEQYF
>TRBJ2-5|16|TRBV5-1
CASSLEGSSRQETQYF
>TRBJ1-5|11|TRBV14
CATEKGRPQHF
>TRBJ2-3|16|TRBV9
CASSVAPQGATDTQYF
>TRBJ1-1|15|TRBV7-2
CASSPHRGMNTEAFF
>TRBJ2-3|17|TRBV20-1
CSARGPKSGGTTDTQYF
>TRBJ2-3|12|TRBV30
CAWSPNTDTQYF
>TRBJ2-1|15|TRBV2
CASSEWVPAYNEQFF
>TRBJ2-3|16|TRBV12-3/TRBV12-4
CPSSLVAGPSTDTQYF